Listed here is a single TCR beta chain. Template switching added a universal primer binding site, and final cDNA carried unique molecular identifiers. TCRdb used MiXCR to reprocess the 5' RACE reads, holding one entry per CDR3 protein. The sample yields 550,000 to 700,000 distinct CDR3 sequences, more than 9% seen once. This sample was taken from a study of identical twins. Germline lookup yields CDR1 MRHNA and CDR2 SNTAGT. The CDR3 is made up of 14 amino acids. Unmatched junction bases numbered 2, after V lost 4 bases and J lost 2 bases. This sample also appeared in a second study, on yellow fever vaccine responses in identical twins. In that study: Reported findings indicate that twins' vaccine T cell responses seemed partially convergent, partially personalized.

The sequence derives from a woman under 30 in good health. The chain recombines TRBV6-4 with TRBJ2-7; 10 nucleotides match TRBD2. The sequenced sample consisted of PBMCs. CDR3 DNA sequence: TGTGCCAGCAGTGTAGGACTAGCGGCCTACGAGCAGTACTTC. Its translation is CASSVGLAAYEQYF.